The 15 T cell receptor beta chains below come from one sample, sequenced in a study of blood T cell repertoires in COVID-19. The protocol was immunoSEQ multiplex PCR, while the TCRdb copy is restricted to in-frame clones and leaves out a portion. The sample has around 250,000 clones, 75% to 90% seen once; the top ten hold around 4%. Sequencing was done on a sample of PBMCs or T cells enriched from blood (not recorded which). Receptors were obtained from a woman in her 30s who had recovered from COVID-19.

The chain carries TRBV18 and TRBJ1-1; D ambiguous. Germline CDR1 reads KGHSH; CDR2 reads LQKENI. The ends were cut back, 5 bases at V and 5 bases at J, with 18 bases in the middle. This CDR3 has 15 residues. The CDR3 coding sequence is TGTGCCAGCTCAACATCCCCGGGAGGGTCGACTGAAGCTTTCTTT. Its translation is CASSTSPGGSTEAFF.

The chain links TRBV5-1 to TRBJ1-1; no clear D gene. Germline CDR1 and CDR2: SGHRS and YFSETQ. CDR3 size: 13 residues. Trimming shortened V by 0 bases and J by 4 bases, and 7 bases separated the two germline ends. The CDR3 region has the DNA TGCGCCAGCAGCTTGGCCGAGCGCACTGAAGCTTTCTTT. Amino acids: CASSLAERTEAFF. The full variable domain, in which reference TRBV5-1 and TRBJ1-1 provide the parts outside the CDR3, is KAGVTQTPRYLIKTRGQQVTLSCSPISGHRSVSWYQQTPGQGLQFLFEYFSETQRNKGNFPGRFSGRQFSNSRSEMNVSTLELGDSALYLCASSLAERTEAFFGQGTRLTVV.

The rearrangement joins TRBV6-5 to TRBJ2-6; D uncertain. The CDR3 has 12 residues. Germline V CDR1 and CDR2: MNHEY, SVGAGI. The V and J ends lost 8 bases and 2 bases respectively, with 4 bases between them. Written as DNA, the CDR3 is TGTGCCAGCTTCGCTGGGGCCAACGTCCTGACTTTC. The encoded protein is CASFAGANVLTF.

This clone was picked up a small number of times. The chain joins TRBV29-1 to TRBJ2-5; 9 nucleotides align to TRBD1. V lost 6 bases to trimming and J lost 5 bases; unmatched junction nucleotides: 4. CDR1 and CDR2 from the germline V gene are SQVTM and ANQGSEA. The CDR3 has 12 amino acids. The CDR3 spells CSVADRGETQYF. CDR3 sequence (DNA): TGCAGCGTAGCCGACAGGGGGGAGACCCAGTACTTC.

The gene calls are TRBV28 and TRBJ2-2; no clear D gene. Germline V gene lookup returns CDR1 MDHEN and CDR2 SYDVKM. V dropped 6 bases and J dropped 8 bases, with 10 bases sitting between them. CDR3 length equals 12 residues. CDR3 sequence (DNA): TGTGCCAGCAGCCTACAGCCGGGGGAGCTGTTTTTT. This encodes CASSLQPGELFF. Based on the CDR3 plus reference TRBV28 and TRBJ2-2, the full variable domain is DVKVTQSSRYLVKRTGEKVFLECVQDMDHENMFWYRQDPGLGLRLIYFSYDVKMKEKGDIPEGYSVSREKKERFSLILESASTNQTSMYLCASSLQPGELFFGEGSRLTVL.

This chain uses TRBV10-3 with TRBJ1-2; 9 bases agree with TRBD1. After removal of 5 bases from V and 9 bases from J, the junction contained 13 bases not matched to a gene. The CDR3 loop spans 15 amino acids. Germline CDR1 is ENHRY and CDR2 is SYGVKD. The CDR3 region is CAISRTGVPSESYTF. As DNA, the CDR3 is TGTGCCATCAGTCGGACAGGGGTACCCTCTGAGAGCTACACCTTC.

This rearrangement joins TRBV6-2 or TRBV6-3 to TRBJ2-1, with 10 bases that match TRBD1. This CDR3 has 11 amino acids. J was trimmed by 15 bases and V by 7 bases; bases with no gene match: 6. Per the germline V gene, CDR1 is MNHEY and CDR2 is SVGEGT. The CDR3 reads CASTPGQGMFF. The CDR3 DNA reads TGTGCCAGCACCCCGGGACAGGGGATGTTCTTC.

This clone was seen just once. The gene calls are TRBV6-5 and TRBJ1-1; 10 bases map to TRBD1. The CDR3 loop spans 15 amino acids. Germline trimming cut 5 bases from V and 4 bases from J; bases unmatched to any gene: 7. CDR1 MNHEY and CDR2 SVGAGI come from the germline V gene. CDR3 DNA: TGTGCCAGCAGTAAACCGGGACAGGGGACCACTGAAGCTTTCTTT. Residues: CASSKPGQGTTEAFF.

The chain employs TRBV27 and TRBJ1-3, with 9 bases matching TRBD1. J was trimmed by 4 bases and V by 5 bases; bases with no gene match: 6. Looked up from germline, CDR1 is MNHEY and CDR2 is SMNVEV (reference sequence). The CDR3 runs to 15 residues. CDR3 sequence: CASSTRGQGGNTIYF. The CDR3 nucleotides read TGTGCCAGCAGTACAAGGGGACAGGGAGGAAACACCATATATTTT.

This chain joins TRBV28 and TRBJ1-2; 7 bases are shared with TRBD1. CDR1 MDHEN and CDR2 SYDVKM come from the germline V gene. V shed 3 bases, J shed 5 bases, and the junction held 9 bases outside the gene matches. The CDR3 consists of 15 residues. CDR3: CASSLAGGLSYGYTF. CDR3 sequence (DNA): TGTGCCAGCAGTTTGGCAGGGGGTCTATCGTATGGCTACACCTTC.

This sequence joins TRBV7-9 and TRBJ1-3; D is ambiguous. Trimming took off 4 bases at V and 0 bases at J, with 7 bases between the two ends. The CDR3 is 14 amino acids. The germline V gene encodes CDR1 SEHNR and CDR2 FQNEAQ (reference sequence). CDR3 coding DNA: TGTGCCAGCAGCTCCTTTAGCTCTGGAAACACCATATATTTT. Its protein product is CASSSFSSGNTIYF.

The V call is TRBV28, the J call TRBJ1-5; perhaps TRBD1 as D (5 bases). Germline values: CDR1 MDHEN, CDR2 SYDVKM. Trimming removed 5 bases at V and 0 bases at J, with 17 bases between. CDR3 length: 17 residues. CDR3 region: CASSPTGVRISNQPQHF. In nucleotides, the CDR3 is TGTGCCAGCAGTCCAACGGGGGTGCGGATTAGCAATCAGCCCCAGCATTTT.

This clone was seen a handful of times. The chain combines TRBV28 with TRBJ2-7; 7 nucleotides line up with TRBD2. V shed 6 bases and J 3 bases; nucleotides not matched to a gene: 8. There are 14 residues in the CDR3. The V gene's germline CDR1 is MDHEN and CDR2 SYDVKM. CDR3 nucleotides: TGTGCCAGCAGGCCAGCGGGGACCCGCTACGAGCAGTACTTC. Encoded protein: CASRPAGTRYEQYF.

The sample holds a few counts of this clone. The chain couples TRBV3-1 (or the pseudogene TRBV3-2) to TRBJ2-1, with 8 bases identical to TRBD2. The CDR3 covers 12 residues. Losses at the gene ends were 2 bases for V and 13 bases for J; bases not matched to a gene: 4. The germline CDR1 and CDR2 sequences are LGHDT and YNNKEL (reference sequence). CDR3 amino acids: CASSQLSGSQFF. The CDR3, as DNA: TGTGCCAGCAGCCAACTCAGCGGGAGTCAGTTCTTC.

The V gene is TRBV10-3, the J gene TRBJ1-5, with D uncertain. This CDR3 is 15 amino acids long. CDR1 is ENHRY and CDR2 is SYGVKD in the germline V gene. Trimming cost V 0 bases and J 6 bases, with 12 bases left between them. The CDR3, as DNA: TGTGCCATCAGTGAGTCGTTTGCACTAGGTCAGCCCCAGCATTTT. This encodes CAISESFALGQPQHF.